Here is one T cell receptor beta chain with its context. Its antigen is currently unknown. This CDR3 has 14 residues. Trimming pared 7 bases from V and 2 bases from J, leaving 13 bases between. CDR1 is LNHDA, CDR2 SQIVND, per germline (reference sequence). The donors formed part of the approximately 120-subject validation cohort, distinct from the 666-subject first cohort. The data are from a study of cytomegalovirus exposure and HLA in healthy donors. As for the study in general: It was reported in a later analysis that the same platform had been used for the 110 or so validation repertoires as for the 550 to 750 first-cohort repertoires.

General study points: Most TCR sequences were uncommon, yet certain public TCRs appeared in many donors. First-cohort TCR clusters tended to co-occur in the approximately 130 validation repertoires, a later analysis found.

Sequenced by immunoSEQ multiplex PCR; TCRdb stores in-frame clones only, minus some. Counted here are around 130,000 clones, approximately 91% occurring once; the ten biggest clones make up 1.2% to 1.5%. This chain links TRBV19 with TRBJ2-3; D is unresolved. This TCR came from a young man in good health and CMV-seronegative. Sequenced sample: PBMCs. CDR3 sequence: CASIPTGYTDTQYF. In nucleotides, the CDR3 is TGTGCCAGTATCCCTACCGGGTACACAGATACGCAGTATTTT.